Below are 5 T cell receptor beta chains sequenced from a single sample in a study of control samples from healthy donors and cancer patients. Using immunoSEQ multiplex PCR, the repertoire was profiled, and TCRdb retains in-frame clones only, with some absent. The listing contains 150,000 to 200,000 clones. Sequenced: blood. These receptors were obtained from a woman in her twenties or thirties in good health.

The V call is TRBV19, the J call TRBJ1-2; possible D gene TRBD1, 6 bases. Germline CDR1 and CDR2: LNHDA and SQIVND (reference sequence). The CDR3 is 12 residues long. V lost 9 bases and J lost 8, with 16 bases in between. CDR3 sequence (DNA): TGTGCCAGCCGTGGGGGCATAGCAGGCTACACCTTC. It yields the protein CASRGGIAGYTF.

The gene calls are TRBV7-9 and TRBJ1-5, with 10 bases identical to TRBD1. Germline V gene sequence: CDR1 SEHNR, CDR2 FQNEAQ (reference sequence). V shed 4 bases and J 5 bases; nucleotides not matched to a gene: 8. This CDR3 is 16 amino acids long. The CDR3 region is CASSSRQGAIDQPQHF. CDR3 sequence (DNA): TGTGCCAGCAGCTCCCGACAGGGGGCGATTGATCAGCCCCAGCATTTT.

This chain connects TRBV6-5 to TRBJ1-2; a weak D match, TRBD1 (5 bases). The CDR3 is made up of 16 amino acids. The germline CDR1 and CDR2 sequences are MNHEY and SVGAGI. Trimming pared 4 bases from V and 5 bases from J, leaving 20 bases between. The CDR3 DNA reads as TGTGCCAGCAGTTTGATGTACGGGACGGAGGTTTATGGCTACACCTTC. This translates into CASSLMYGTEVYGYTF.

V gene TRBV4-2 combines with J gene TRBJ2-1, with 12 bases fitting TRBD2. The CDR3 length is 16 residues. V lost 1 base and J lost 9; bases outside the gene matches: 7. Per the germline V gene, CDR1 is LGHNA and CDR2 is YNFKEQ. The CDR3 loop is CASSQGPSGGDGEQFF. The CDR3 nucleotides read TGTGCCAGCAGCCAAGGACCTAGCGGGGGGGATGGTGAGCAGTTCTTC.

The chain has TRBV27 and TRBJ1-2; 9 bases are a match to TRBD1. This CDR3 region has 11 residues. After removal of 10 bases from V and 8 bases from J, the junction contained 5 bases not matched to a gene. From germline, CDR1 is MNHEY and CDR2 SMNVEV (reference sequence). The CDR3 DNA reads TGTGCCATCTGGACAGGGGTAGGCTACACCTTC. Its translation is CAIWTGVGYTF.